This T cell receptor beta chain appears in the sequencing data of a study of cytomegalovirus exposure and HLA in healthy donors. Study-wide background: Genotyping of 400 or so donors showed that over 80% belonged to the Caucasian-associated ancestry cluster. Study results and limitations: Being productive about 90% or about 30% of the time was typical of most TCR beta V segments in an earlier analysis. Cytomegalovirus association was assigned to about 150 TCR beta chains. CMV serostatus was the sole immune exposure information available.

The CDR3 runs to 13 residues. V lost 4 bases and J 4 bases, leaving 10 bases between the germline ends. Per germline, CDR1 MDHEN and CDR2 SYDVKM. The PCR used 60 Vbeta and 13 Jbeta primers. Generated by immunoSEQ multiplex PCR, the TCRdb table keeps only in-frame clones and is missing some. Altogether around 120,000 clones are present, about 80% being singletons, with the ten largest covering around 1.2%. Worth noting for this clone: Its cognate antigen is unknown.

V is TRBV28 and J is TRBJ1-2, with D possibly being TRBD1 (5 bases). This receptor was obtained from a girl aged 2-9 years in good health and CMV-seronegative. The sequencing sample was made of PBMCs. CDR3: CASSSPRVYGYTF. The CDR3 coding sequence is TGTGCCAGCAGTTCGCCCAGGGTCTATGGCTACACCTTC.